Listed here are 20 T cell receptor beta chains from one sample, sequenced in a study of blood T cells in healthy people across ages. Through a sample-barcoded 5' primer and a J-beta primer mix, a second PCR was run for about 7 to 12 cycles. MiXCR, applied by TCRdb to the 5' RACE reads, yields one record per CDR3 protein. The sample has about 730,000 distinct CDR3 sequences, about 40% seen once; the top ten hold under 25%. Sequencing was performed on blood. Source of these receptors: an older woman in good health.

The rearrangement uses TRBV5-1 and TRBJ2-6, with D possibly TRBD2 on 6 matching bases. This CDR3 spans 16 amino acids. Per the germline V gene, CDR1 is SGHRS and CDR2 is YFSETQ. V dropped 1 base and J dropped 0 bases, with 8 bases sitting between them. The CDR3 spells CASSLPGGSGANVLTF. Here the CDR3 DNA reads TGCGCCAGCAGCTTGCCCGGGGGCTCTGGGGCCAACGTCCTGACTTTC.

This chain links TRBV7-9 with TRBJ1-2, with unresolved D. Trimming left V 5 bases short and J 5 bases short, with 15 bases between. This CDR3 contains 14 residues. Germline CDR1 reads SEHNR; CDR2 reads FQNEAQ (reference sequence). The CDR3 sequence is CASSREGTGYGYTF. The CDR3 DNA reads TGTGCCAGCAGCCGTGAGGGTACTGGATATGGCTACACCTTC. Filled out from reference TRBV7-9 and TRBJ1-2, the complete variable domain reads DTGVSQNPRHKITKRGQNVTFRCDPISEHNRLYWYRQTLGQGPEFLTYFQNEAQLEKSRLLSDRFSAERPKGSFSTLEIQRTEQGDSAMYLCASSREGTGYGYTFGSGTRLTVV.

The V gene is TRBV18, the J gene TRBJ1-4; 7 nucleotides line up with TRBD1. With 2 bases clipped from V and 3 bases from J, the junction kept 6 bases outside the gene matches. The CDR3 runs to 16 residues. The V gene's germline CDR1 is KGHSH and CDR2 LQKENI. The CDR3 region is CASSPADRVANEKLFF. The CDR3 DNA reads TGTGCCAGCTCACCAGCCGACAGGGTTGCTAATGAAAAACTGTTTTTT.

In this sample, this clonotype turned up a few times. A junction boundary mismatches the germline segment, possibly from a read error. V usage is TRBV28 and J usage is TRBJ1-5; a weak D match, TRBD1 (6 bases). The CDR3 totals 15 residues. Germline assignment: CDR1 MDHEN and CDR2 SYDVKM. Written as DNA, the CDR3 is TGTGCCAGCAGACCCCCCCTTGGGGGCAAACAGCCCCAGCATTTT. Amino acids: CASRPPLGGKQPQHF. Together with reference TRBV28 and TRBJ1-5, the CDR3 gives the full variable domain: DVKVTQSSRYLVKRTGEKVFLECVQDMDHENMFWYRQDPGLGLRLIYFSYDVKMKEKGDIPEGYSVSREKKERFSLILESASTNQTSMYLCASRPPLGGKQPQHFGDGTRLSIL.

In this sample, this clonotype turned up a few times. The chain couples TRBV29-1 to TRBJ2-1; TRBD2 agrees at 9 bases. The CDR3 covers 16 residues. The ends lost 7 bases at V and 9 bases at J; junction bases unmatched: 19. In germline, CDR1 is SQVTM, CDR2 ANQGSEA. The CDR3 region has the DNA TGCAGCGCCCCCCTATCTAGCGGGAAGGGGGTAGTTGAGCAGTTCTTC. This gives the protein CSAPLSSGKGVVEQFF.

This clonotype has ten or more counts. V and J are TRBV9 and TRBJ2-7; D not resolved. Germline-derived CDR1 and CDR2 are SGDLS and YYNGEE. V lost 7 bases to trimming and J lost 3 bases, with 14 bases between them. The CDR3 spans 13 residues. The CDR3 is CASSFLDGYEQYF. CDR3 in DNA: TGTGCCAGCTCCTTCTTGGACGGCTACGAGCAGTACTTC.

The chain recombines TRBV7-9 with TRBJ2-3; the match to TRBD1 covers 10 bases. This CDR3 has 15 amino acids. Germline loops: CDR1 SEHNR, CDR2 FQNEAQ (reference sequence). Losses at the gene ends were 3 bases for V and 3 bases for J; bases not matched to a gene: 3. The CDR3 loop reads CASSFGQGGTDTQYF. Here the CDR3 DNA reads TGTGCCAGCAGCTTCGGACAGGGGGGGACAGATACGCAGTATTTT.

The rearrangement uses TRBV7-9 and TRBJ2-7, with TRBD2 matching over 7 bases. This CDR3 contains 14 residues. V shed 4 bases and J 2 bases; nucleotides not matched to a gene: 5. The germline V gene encodes CDR1 SEHNR and CDR2 FQNEAQ (reference sequence). CDR3 amino acids: CASSSELATYEQYF. The DNA for the CDR3 is TGTGCCAGCAGCTCGGAACTAGCGACCTACGAGCAGTACTTC.

This clonotype showed up just a few times. V and J are TRBV28 and TRBJ2-1, with a weak D call TRBD1 (5 bases). Germline-derived CDR1 and CDR2 are MDHEN and SYDVKM. Trimming shortened V by 2 bases and J by 3 bases, and 11 bases separated the two germline ends. CDR3 length equals 15 residues. CDR3 amino acids: CASSLPGFNYNEQFF. The DNA of the CDR3 is TGTGCCAGCAGTTTACCAGGGTTCAACTACAATGAGCAGTTCTTC.

The genes are TRBV29-1 and TRBJ2-1; the match to TRBD2 covers 8 bases. The germline gives CDR1 SQVTM, CDR2 ANQGSEA. J gave up 2 bases and V 6 bases, and 6 bases lay outside the gene matches. The CDR3 is made up of 14 amino acids. CDR3 residues: CSVGGGWTYNEQFF. The DNA for the CDR3 is TGCAGCGTCGGGGGGGGGTGGACCTACAATGAGCAGTTCTTC.

The chain uses TRBV5-1 and TRBJ2-1, with 8 bases identical to TRBD1. The J segment lost 8 bases and the V segment lost 4 bases, leaving 11 bases of the junction unmatched. Germline CDR1 and CDR2: SGHRS and YFSETQ. This CDR3 spans 15 amino acids. CDR3: CASSPPGGPIDEQFF. In DNA form, the CDR3 reads TGCGCCAGCAGCCCACCAGGGGGCCCGATCGATGAGCAGTTCTTC. The variable domain in full, with the rest retrieved from reference TRBV5-1 and TRBJ2-1, is KAGVTQTPRYLIKTRGQQVTLSCSPISGHRSVSWYQQTPGQGLQFLFEYFSETQRNKGNFPGRFSGRQFSNSRSEMNVSTLELGDSALYLCASSPPGGPIDEQFFGPGTRLTVL.

This clonotype was counted at least ten times. This rearrangement joins TRBV7-2 to TRBJ2-1; D uncertain. Per germline, CDR1 SGHTA and CDR2 FQGNSA. V was clipped by 1 base and J by 6 bases, with 10 bases between them. The CDR3 is made up of 14 amino acids. Here the CDR3 DNA reads TGTGCCAGCAGCTTAGGCCATCAATCCAATGAGCAGTTCTTC. This codes for CASSLGHQSNEQFF.

The rearrangement uses TRBV5-1 and TRBJ2-7; D possibly uses TRBD1 or TRBD2 (5 bases each). The CDR3 runs 14 residues. Germline CDR1 and CDR2: SGHRS and YFSETQ. V lost 5 bases and J 1 base, leaving 13 bases between the germline ends. Written as DNA, the CDR3 is TGCGCCAGCAGTGAGGGGTTGGCTTCCTACGAGCAGTACTTC. Encoded protein: CASSEGLASYEQYF. The entire variable domain, with the rest obtained from reference TRBV5-1 and TRBJ2-7, is as follows: KAGVTQTPRYLIKTRGQQVTLSCSPISGHRSVSWYQQTPGQGLQFLFEYFSETQRNKGNFPGRFSGRQFSNSRSEMNVSTLELGDSALYLCASSEGLASYEQYFGPGTRLTVT.

A few counts support this clonotype. The chain is built from TRBV12-3 or TRBV12-4 and TRBJ2-5; D might be TRBD1 (5 bases). This CDR3 is 13 amino acids long. The V gene lost 5 bases and the J gene lost 4 bases, with 11 bases spanning the gap. CDR3 sequence (DNA): TGTGCCAGCAGTGAACAGGAGTCAGAGACCCAGTACTTC. Translating it yields CASSEQESETQYF.

The count of this clonotype is one. This chain uses TRBV12-3 or TRBV12-4 with TRBJ1-6, with 9 bases that match TRBD1. The CDR3 runs 14 residues. Losses at the gene ends were 4 bases for V and 9 bases for J; bases not matched to a gene: 4. In nucleotides, the CDR3 is TGTGCCAGCAGTTGGGGACAGGGAACTTCACCCCTCCACTTT. Amino acids: CASSWGQGTSPLHF.

The chain is built from TRBV4-2 and TRBJ2-1; no firm D call. Germline V gene lookup returns CDR1 LGHNA and CDR2 YNFKEQ. V was trimmed by 1 base and J by 6 bases, leaving 13 bases between them. The CDR3 is 15 amino acids. The CDR3 nucleotides are TGTGCCAGCAGCCAAGTCGTGACCATCGGCAATGAGCAGTTCTTC. It codes for CASSQVVTIGNEQFF.

The chain recombines TRBV20-1 with TRBJ2-5; 14 bases fit TRBD2. Germline V gene lookup returns CDR1 DFQATT and CDR2 SNEGSKA (reference sequence). Trimming at V came to 0 bases and at J to 4 bases, leaving 1 base not matched to a gene. This CDR3 is built from 15 residues. CDR3 in amino acids: CSAREGLAGGETQYF. The CDR3 nucleotides read TGCAGTGCTAGAGAAGGACTAGCGGGAGGAGAGACCCAGTACTTC.

This clonotype was counted only a few times. This chain connects TRBV7-3 to TRBJ2-5; D is perhaps TRBD2 (7 bases). Germline CDR1 SGHTA, CDR2 FQGTGA. Trimming stripped 2 bases from V and 1 base from J, with 11 bases between. The CDR3 is 15 amino acids. The CDR3 DNA sequence: TGTGCCAGCAGCTTAGGAGGGGGGGGCCAAGAGACCCAGTACTTC. Translation: CASSLGGGGQETQYF.

The chain couples TRBV10-3 to TRBJ2-3, with TRBD2 matching 10 bases. Germline CDR1 reads ENHRY; CDR2 reads SYGVKD. The CDR3 sequence is 18 residues long. V was clipped by 0 bases and J by 4 bases; unmatched bases: 10. CDR3 in amino acids: CAISESSGGAPPSDTQYF. As DNA, the CDR3 is TGTGCCATCAGTGAGTCAAGCGGGGGGGCCCCTCCTTCAGATACGCAGTATTTT.

This clonotype has a count of ten or more. The gene calls are TRBV12-3 or TRBV12-4 and TRBJ1-2; D is uncertain. The V gene lost 0 bases and the J gene lost 3 bases, with 11 bases spanning the gap. This CDR3 is 15 amino acids long. The chain's CDR3 is CASSLARQSYYGYTF. CDR3 coding DNA: TGTGCCAGCAGTTTAGCGCGGCAGAGTTACTATGGCTACACCTTC.